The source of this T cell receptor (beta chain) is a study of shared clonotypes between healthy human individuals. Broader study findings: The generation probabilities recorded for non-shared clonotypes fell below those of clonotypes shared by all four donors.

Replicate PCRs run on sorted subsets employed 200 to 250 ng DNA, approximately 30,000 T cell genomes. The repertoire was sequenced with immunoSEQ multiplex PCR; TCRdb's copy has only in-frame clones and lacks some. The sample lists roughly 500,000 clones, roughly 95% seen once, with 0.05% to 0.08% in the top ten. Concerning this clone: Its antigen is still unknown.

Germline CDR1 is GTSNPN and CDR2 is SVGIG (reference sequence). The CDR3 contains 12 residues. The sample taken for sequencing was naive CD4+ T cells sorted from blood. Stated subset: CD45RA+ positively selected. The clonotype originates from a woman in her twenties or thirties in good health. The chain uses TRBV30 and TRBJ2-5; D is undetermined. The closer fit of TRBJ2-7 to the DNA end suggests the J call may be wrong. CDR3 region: CAWSFWSYEQYF. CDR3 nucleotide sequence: TGTGCCTGGAGTTTTTGGTCCTACGAGCAGTACTTC.